This entry describes one T cell receptor beta chain. Participants came from about two dozen US areas, aged about 18 to 100 years. TCRdb's copy holds only in-frame clones and misses some; the assay was immunoSEQ multiplex PCR. The sample contains about 150,000 clones, roughly 81% of which appear only once. The data were obtained in a study of blood T cell repertoires in COVID-19. In the study overall: Material from acute and convalescent COVID-19 was sourced from the United States, Italy and Spain. T cells, B-cell-depleted T cells, or PBMCs provided the cDNA or gDNA that served as material.

From germline, CDR1 is SGHNT and CDR2 YENEEA. This CDR3 is 13 amino acids long. Trimming shortened V by 4 bases and J by 2 bases, and 8 bases separated the two germline ends. This clonotype was obtained from a woman in her fifties or sixties with acute COVID-19. The source material was PBMCs or T cells enriched from blood (not recorded which). This chain joins TRBV11-3 and TRBJ1-1; D unresolved. The DNA of the CDR3 is TGTGCCAGCAGCTCGACAAGCAACACTGAAGCTTTCTTT. Amino acid sequence: CASSSTSNTEAFF.